Below are 20 T cell receptor beta chains sequenced from a single sample in a study of blood T cell repertoires in COVID-19. Sequenced by immunoSEQ multiplex PCR; TCRdb stores in-frame clones only, minus some. This table has 300,000 to 350,000 clones, 85% to 90% appearing once. The sequencing input was peripheral blood. The receptors come from a woman aged 25-40 years with COVID-19, enrolled during active disease.

The chain recombines TRBV5-6 with TRBJ2-3; 12 bases fit TRBD2. The germline gives CDR1 SGHDT, CDR2 YYEEEE. This CDR3 has 16 residues. J was trimmed by 2 bases and V by 4 bases; bases with no gene match: 5. The CDR3 region is CASSSWTSGTTDTQYF. The CDR3 DNA reads TGTGCCAGCAGCAGCTGGACTAGCGGGACCACAGATACGCAGTATTTT.

The rearrangement uses TRBV27 and TRBJ1-6; perhaps TRBD1 as D (5 bases). The germline V gene has CDR1 MNHEY and CDR2 SMNVEV (reference sequence). The CDR3 is made up of 15 amino acids. V was trimmed by 2 bases and J by 6 bases, leaving 11 bases between them. DNA of the CDR3: TGTGCCAGCAGTTTACAGGGAAAGGTTAATTCACCCCTCCACTTT. Translation: CASSLQGKVNSPLHF.

The rearrangement links TRBV19 to TRBJ2-1, with a weak D call TRBD1 (5 bases). In germline, CDR1 is LNHDA, CDR2 SQIVND (reference sequence). The CDR3 totals 15 residues. V lost 6 bases and J lost 0, with 12 bases in between. The CDR3 reads CASSKQVSSYNEQFF. The CDR3 nucleotides are TGTGCCAGTAGCAAACAGGTCAGCTCCTACAATGAGCAGTTCTTC.

This rearrangement joins TRBV25-1 to TRBJ2-7; TRBD1 matches at 9 bases. With V trimmed by 5 bases and J by 3 bases, 5 bases remained unmatched. From germline, CDR1 is MGHDK and CDR2 SYGVNS. This CDR3 region has 14 residues. The CDR3 nucleotides are TGTGCCAGCAGTCCGGGACAGGGCCTCTACGAGCAGTACTTC. Its protein is CASSPGQGLYEQYF.

The V gene is TRBV28, the J gene TRBJ1-1; 10 positions match TRBD1. Germline CDR1 reads MDHEN; CDR2 reads SYDVKM. With 5 bases clipped from V and 5 bases from J, the junction kept 5 bases outside the gene matches. This CDR3 spans 14 amino acids. Here the CDR3 DNA reads TGTGCCAGCAGTCCGACAGGGGGCTATACTGAAGCTTTCTTT. The encoded protein is CASSPTGGYTEAFF.

The rearrangement uses TRBV7-2 and TRBJ1-4, with TRBD1 matching 10 bases. J gave up 9 bases and V 6 bases, and 7 bases lay outside the gene matches. Germline CDR1 is SGHTA and CDR2 is FQGNSA. The CDR3 covers 14 residues. The CDR3 region has the DNA TGTGCCAGCAGGCTGGGACAGGGGTGGCAAAAACTGTTTTTT. It codes for CASRLGQGWQKLFF.

This chain uses TRBV10-3 with TRBJ2-2, with 7 bases matching TRBD1. The CDR3 is made up of 16 amino acids. The germline V gene has CDR1 ENHRY and CDR2 SYGVKD. Unmatched junction bases numbered 3, after V lost 0 bases and J lost 2 bases. In nucleotides, the CDR3 is TGTGCCATCAGTGAGTCTCGACAGGGCAACACCGGGGAGCTGTTTTTT. Protein sequence: CAISESRQGNTGELFF.

The genes are TRBV14 and TRBJ1-2, with TRBD1 matching over 10 bases. The CDR3 runs 15 residues. CDR1 and CDR2 (germline): SGHDN, FVKESK. The trim removed 4 bases at V and 5 bases at J, leaving 7 bases unmatched. In nucleotides, the CDR3 is TGTGCCAGCAGCCCGACAGGGGGCTCGGGGTATGGCTACACCTTC. It specifies CASSPTGGSGYGYTF.

The rearrangement links TRBV27 to TRBJ1-2, with 7 bases fitting TRBD1. The CDR3 loop spans 17 amino acids. Trimming removed 3 bases from V and 4 bases from J; junction bases left unmatched: 14. The germline V gene encodes CDR1 MNHEY and CDR2 SMNVEV (reference sequence). The DNA for the CDR3 is TGTGCCAGCAGTTTCCAGGGGGGTCGGAATTCCCTCTATGGCTACACCTTC. Translated, it gives CASSFQGGRNSLYGYTF.

The CDR3 sequence is CASSLGQGGDYGYTF. DNA for the CDR3: TGTGCCAGCAGCCTCGGACAGGGTGGCGACTATGGCTACACCTTC. This chain uses TRBV7-2 with TRBJ1-2; 8 bases are a match to TRBD1. Trimming at V came to 5 bases and at J to 3 bases, leaving 8 bases not matched to a gene. Germline V lookup: CDR1 SGHTA, CDR2 FQGNSA. CDR3 size: 15 residues.

The rearrangement joins TRBV5-1 to TRBJ2-2, with 10 nucleotides matching TRBD1. V shed 7 bases, J shed 8 bases, and the junction held 11 bases outside the gene matches. This CDR3 has 15 residues. Germline V lookup: CDR1 SGHRS, CDR2 YFSETQ. As DNA, the CDR3 is TGCGCCAGCGCCGACGGGACAGGGGTGGCGGGGGAGCTGTTTTTT. This encodes CASADGTGVAGELFF.

The genes are TRBV27 and TRBJ2-3, with D maybe TRBD1 (5 bases). Germline V gives CDR1 MNHEY, CDR2 SMNVEV (reference sequence). Deletions cut 2 bases from V and 4 bases from J, with 10 bases between. The CDR3 loop spans 14 amino acids. CDR3 in DNA: TGTGCCAGCAGTTTAGGGGCAGGGTCAGATACGCAGTATTTT. Protein product: CASSLGAGSDTQYF.

This clone has a handful of counts. Here the CDR3 reads CASSLDGLTEAFF. The DNA of the CDR3 is TGTGCCAGCAGCTTAGACGGACTAACTGAAGCTTTCTTT. V is TRBV7-2 and J is TRBJ1-1; D gene ambiguous. Trimming took 1 base from V and 5 from J, leaving 8 bases between them. Per germline, CDR1 SGHTA and CDR2 FQGNSA. The CDR3 covers 13 residues.

This rearrangement joins TRBV6-6 to TRBJ1-1, with D maybe TRBD1 (5 bases). The CDR3 loop spans 16 amino acids. CDR1 is MNHNY and CDR2 is SVGAGI in the germline V gene (reference sequence). V was clipped by 2 bases and J by 3 bases, with 16 bases between them. DNA for the CDR3: TGTGCCAGCAGTTACAGGGTGGATGGGGCGCACACTGAAGCTTTCTTT. It encodes CASSYRVDGAHTEAFF.

The rearrangement joins TRBV19 to TRBJ1-1; TRBD1 matches at 10 bases. J was trimmed by 0 bases and V by 4 bases; bases with no gene match: 8. CDR1 and CDR2 from the germline V gene are LNHDA and SQIVND (reference sequence). The CDR3 is 17 residues long. This chain's CDR3 is CASSRDRGMAMNTEAFF. DNA of the CDR3: TGTGCCAGTAGTAGGGACAGGGGAATGGCCATGAACACTGAAGCTTTCTTT.

The chain links TRBV7-8 to TRBJ1-3; 8 bases are shared with TRBD1. CDR3 size: 18 residues. Trimming at V came to 0 bases and at J to 0 bases, leaving 7 bases not matched to a gene. The V gene's germline CDR1 is SGHVS and CDR2 FQNEAQ. In DNA, the CDR3 is TGTGCCAGCAGCTTAGCGAATCCGGGACAGGTCTCTGGAAACACCATATATTTT. Protein product: CASSLANPGQVSGNTIYF.

This rearrangement joins TRBV11-2 to TRBJ1-6; TRBD1 might be the D (6 bases). V lost 2 bases to trimming and J lost 6 bases, with 11 bases between them. The CDR3 has 15 residues. Per germline, CDR1 SGHAT and CDR2 FQNNGV. CDR3 coding DNA: TGTGCCAGCAGCTTATCAGGGGACCTTAATTCACCCCTCCACTTT. Its protein product is CASSLSGDLNSPLHF.

The chain employs TRBV19 and TRBJ2-2, with D unclear. Trimming shortened V by 3 bases and J by 1 base, and 6 bases separated the two germline ends. This CDR3 is built from 14 residues. Germline assignment: CDR1 LNHDA and CDR2 SQIVND (reference sequence). The CDR3 nucleotides are TGTGCCAGTAGTATCCACGGGAACACCGGGGAGCTGTTTTTT. Encoded protein: CASSIHGNTGELFF.

The rearrangement uses TRBV7-2 and TRBJ1-2, with D maybe TRBD1 (5 bases). There are 15 residues in the CDR3. Germline loops: CDR1 SGHTA, CDR2 FQGNSA. V lost 3 bases to trimming and J lost 4 bases, with 15 bases between them. CDR3 in DNA: TGTGCCAGCAGCTTCTCCTCTATGGGGGGCTATGGCTACACCTTC. Protein: CASSFSSMGGYGYTF.

This chain joins TRBV27 and TRBJ1-2; D is possibly TRBD1 (6 bases). CDR1 is MNHEY and CDR2 is SMNVEV in the germline V gene (reference sequence). Between the trimmed V and J ends, which lost 5 bases and 4 bases, there was a span of 11 bases. The CDR3 is made up of 13 amino acids. CDR3 nucleotide sequence: TGTGCCAGCAGTCTCTTGACAGGCTATGGCTACACCTTC. Translating gives CASSLLTGYGYTF.